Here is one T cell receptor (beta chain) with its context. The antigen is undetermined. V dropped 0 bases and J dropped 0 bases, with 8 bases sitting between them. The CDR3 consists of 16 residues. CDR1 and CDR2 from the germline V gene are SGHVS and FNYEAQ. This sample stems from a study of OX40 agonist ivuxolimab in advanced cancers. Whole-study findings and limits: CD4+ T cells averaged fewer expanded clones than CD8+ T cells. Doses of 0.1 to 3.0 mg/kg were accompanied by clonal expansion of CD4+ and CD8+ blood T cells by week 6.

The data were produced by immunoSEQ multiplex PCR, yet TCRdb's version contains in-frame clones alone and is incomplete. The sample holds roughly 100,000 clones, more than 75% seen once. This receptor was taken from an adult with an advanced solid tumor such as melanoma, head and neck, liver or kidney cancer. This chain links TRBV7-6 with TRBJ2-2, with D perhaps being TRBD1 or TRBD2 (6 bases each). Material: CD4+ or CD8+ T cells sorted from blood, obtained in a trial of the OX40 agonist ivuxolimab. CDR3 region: CASSLARGPNTGELFF. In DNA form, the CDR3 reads TGTGCCAGCAGCTTAGCACGGGGGCCGAACACCGGGGAGCTGTTTTTT. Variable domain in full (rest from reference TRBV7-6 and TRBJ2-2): GAGVSQSPRYKVTKRGQDVALRCDPISGHVSLYWYRQALGQGPEFLTYFNYEAQQDKSGLPNDRFSAERPEGSISTLTIQRTEQRDSAMYRCASSLARGPNTGELFFGEGSRLTVL.